Below, 30 T cell receptor beta chains from the same sample are listed, as sequenced in a study of T cell responses to AZD1222 COVID-19 vaccine. Here immunoSEQ multiplex PCR was the method, and the copy in TCRdb shows in-frame clones only, minus some. The sample includes roughly 140,000 clones, 94% of them seen just once. The sequencing here drew on peripheral blood, taken on day 0 of AZD1222 vaccination. Receptors were obtained from an adult in good health.

This clone was observed a single time. The chain carries TRBV7-9 and TRBJ2-3, with a weak D call TRBD1 (7 bases). Trimming took 0 bases from V and 6 from J, leaving 13 bases between them. CDR1 SEHNR and CDR2 FQNEAQ come from the germline V gene (reference sequence). The length of the CDR3 is 15 residues. The CDR3, as DNA: TGTGCCAGCAGCTTAGCCACAGGGGAGGACGATACGCAGTATTTT. As protein: CASSLATGEDDTQYF. Variable domain in full (rest from reference TRBV7-9 and TRBJ2-3): DTGVSQNPRHKITKRGQNVTFRCDPISEHNRLYWYRQTLGQGPEFLTYFQNEAQLEKSRLLSDRFSAERPKGSFSTLEIQRTEQGDSAMYLCASSLATGEDDTQYFGPGTRLTVL.

This clone was picked up one time. The J gene is TRBJ2-2, the V gene TRBV27, with D hard to call. The CDR3 is 16 residues long. In germline, CDR1 is MNHEY, CDR2 SMNVEV (reference sequence). V lost 2 bases and J lost 6, with 16 bases in between. For the CDR3, the DNA is TGTGCCAGCAGTTTACTGGGCACCCGAGGTGCCGGGGAGCTGTTTTTT. This gives the protein CASSLLGTRGAGELFF.

V gene TRBV5-6 combines with J gene TRBJ1-1, with D unclear. The CDR3 is 13 amino acids. Germline lookup yields CDR1 SGHDT and CDR2 YYEEEE. V dropped 0 bases and J dropped 0 bases, with 3 bases sitting between them. CDR3 sequence reads: CASSLVVNTEAFF. The CDR3 DNA reads TGTGCCAGCAGCTTGGTTGTGAACACTGAAGCTTTCTTT. The full variable domain, completed using reference TRBV5-6 and TRBJ1-1, is DAGVTQSPTHLIKTRGQQVTLRCSPKSGHDTVSWYQQALGQGPQFIFQYYEEEERQRGNFPDRFSGHQFPNYSSELNVNALLLGDSALYLCASSLVVNTEAFFGQGTRLTVV.

V gene TRBV5-5 combines with J gene TRBJ1-4; D unresolved. V gave up 2 bases and J gave up 0 bases, with 5 bases separating them. CDR3 length equals 14 residues. Germline V lookup: CDR1 SGHKS, CDR2 YYEKEE (reference sequence). CDR3 loop: CASSFGATNEKLFF. The CDR3 DNA follows: TGTGCCAGCAGCTTTGGAGCAACTAATGAAAAACTGTTTTTT.

The chain links TRBV27 to TRBJ2-5; possibly TRBD2 for D (7 bases). The germline CDR1 and CDR2 sequences are MNHEY and SMNVEV (reference sequence). Trimming removed 4 bases from V and 2 bases from J, with 14 bases in between. This CDR3 has 15 amino acids. In DNA form, the CDR3 reads TGTGCCAGCAGTTCTGCGGGGGCGGGGCAAGAGACCCAGTACTTC. It translates to CASSSAGAGQETQYF.

The rearrangement joins TRBV4-2 to TRBJ2-7, with TRBD2 as a possible D gene (6 bases). Germline CDR1 and CDR2: LGHNA and YNFKEQ. Between the trimmed V and J ends, which lost 4 bases and 2 bases, there was a span of 18 bases. The CDR3 totals 16 residues. The CDR3 is CASSPVQTSNPYEQYV. The DNA of the CDR3 is TGTGCCAGCAGCCCCGTTCAGACTAGTAACCCCTACGAGCAGTACGTC.

The V call is TRBV27, the J call TRBJ2-1; no firm D call. Germline V CDR1 and CDR2: MNHEY, SMNVEV (reference sequence). V lost 10 bases, J lost 4 bases, and 8 bases lay in between. The CDR3 length is 11 residues. The CDR3 nucleotides read TGTGCCACCAAAATATACAATGAGCAGTTCTTC. This codes for CATKIYNEQFF.

The chain carries TRBV3-1 (or the pseudogene TRBV3-2) and TRBJ2-7; 8 positions match TRBD1. Germline V gene sequence: CDR1 LGHDT, CDR2 YNNKEL (reference sequence). The CDR3 covers 10 residues. After removal of 9 bases from V and 9 bases from J, the junction contained 4 bases not matched to a gene. The CDR3 bases are TGTGCCAGTCCACAGGGGGTGCAGTACGTC. It encodes CASPQGVQYV.

V is TRBV5-1 and J is TRBJ1-2; D not certain. The CDR3 loop spans 17 amino acids. Germline V gene sequence: CDR1 SGHRS, CDR2 YFSETQ. V was pared by 0 bases and J by 2 bases, with 17 bases between. The DNA of the CDR3 is TGCGCCAGCAGCTTGGCCTCCCCGGCCCGAGAAAACTATGGCTACACCTTC. Protein product: CASSLASPARENYGYTF.

The chain joins TRBV12-3 or TRBV12-4 to TRBJ1-5; D is undetermined. The V gene lost 6 bases and the J gene lost 0 bases, with 6 bases spanning the gap. The CDR3 consists of 13 residues. Here the CDR3 DNA reads TGTGCCAGCAGCCGGACTAGCAATCAGCCCCAGCATTTT. Translation: CASSRTSNQPQHF.

The chain employs TRBV3-1 (or the pseudogene TRBV3-2) and TRBJ1-1, with TRBD1 as a possible D gene (6 bases). With 4 bases removed from V and 8 bases from J, the gap between germline ends came to 11 bases. Germline assignment: CDR1 LGHDT and CDR2 YNNKEL (reference sequence). The CDR3 consists of 12 residues. The CDR3 DNA sequence: TGTGCCAGCAGCCCCAGACAGGAGGAAGCTTTCTTT. It is translated as CASSPRQEEAFF.

V usage is TRBV7-3 and J usage is TRBJ2-3; 8 bases are a match to TRBD2. The CDR3 is 16 amino acids. The junction had 5 bases not matched to a gene; V was cut back by 1 base and J by 2 bases. The germline CDR1 and CDR2 sequences are SGHTA and FQGTGA. DNA for the CDR3: TGTGCCAGCAGCTTAAGGGGTAGCGGGAACACAGATACGCAGTATTTT. Translating it yields CASSLRGSGNTDTQYF.

V is TRBV11-2 and J is TRBJ2-2; perhaps TRBD1 as D (5 bases). Trimming pared 5 bases from V and 6 bases from J, leaving 13 bases between. The CDR3 is 14 residues long. Germline CDR1 SGHAT, CDR2 FQNNGV. CDR3 DNA sequence: TGTGCCAGCAGCCACTCAGGGTTCCCCGGGGAGCTGTTTTTT. Translation: CASSHSGFPGELFF.

This clone occurred once. This chain uses TRBV10-3 with TRBJ2-1; possible D gene TRBD1, 7 bases. CDR3 length equals 15 residues. V lost 8 bases, J lost 8 bases, and 22 bases lay in between. CDR1 ENHRY and CDR2 SYGVKD come from the germline V gene. The CDR3 reads CAISGQVGGMDEQFF. In DNA, the CDR3 is TGTGCCATCTCAGGACAGGTGGGGGGCATGGATGAGCAGTTCTTC.

This sequence joins TRBV3-1 (or the pseudogene TRBV3-2) and TRBJ1-1; no definite D call. The germline CDR1 and CDR2 sequences are LGHDT and YNNKEL (reference sequence). CDR3 length: 15 residues. V dropped 7 bases and J dropped 0 bases, with 15 bases sitting between them. In nucleotides, the CDR3 is TGTGCCAGCACGCGATACAGAGACTTGAACACTGAAGCTTTCTTT. Residues: CASTRYRDLNTEAFF.

This rearrangement joins TRBV18 to TRBJ1-2; 8 nucleotides agree with TRBD1. There are 15 residues in the CDR3. J lost 6 bases, V lost 2 bases, and 8 bases had no gene match. CDR1 is KGHSH, CDR2 LQKENI, per germline. As DNA, the CDR3 is TGTGCCAGCTCACCAAACGGACAGGGATTCGATGGCTACACCTTC. It specifies CASSPNGQGFDGYTF.

The chain combines TRBV7-6 with TRBJ2-2; either TRBD1 or TRBD2 may supply D (6 bases each). Per the germline V gene, CDR1 is SGHVS and CDR2 is FNYEAQ. The V and J ends lost 5 bases and 1 base respectively, with 23 bases between them. The CDR3 runs 19 residues. The chain's CDR3 is CASSDLFVGGNQNTGELFF. For the CDR3, the DNA is TGTGCCAGCAGCGACCTTTTCGTAGGGGGGAACCAGAACACCGGGGAGCTGTTTTTT.

The gene calls are TRBV19 and TRBJ1-1; perhaps TRBD1 as D (5 bases). V lost 8 bases to trimming and J lost 4 bases, with 20 bases between them. The CDR3 has 15 residues. Germline CDR1 LNHDA, CDR2 SQIVND (reference sequence). CDR3 region: CASPPRGGVGTEAFF. The DNA for the CDR3 is TGTGCCAGTCCCCCCCGGGGGGGGGTCGGCACTGAAGCTTTCTTT.

The table lists this clone with a count of one. Within the sample, other DNA sequences also encode this same CDR3. For the CDR3, the DNA is TGTGCCAGTAGTATATTAGCGGGAGTGGAGACCCAGTACTTC. Translating gives CASSILAGVETQYF. V usage is TRBV19 and J usage is TRBJ2-5; 9 bases agree with TRBD2. The germline V gene has CDR1 LNHDA and CDR2 SQIVND (reference sequence). This CDR3 comprises 14 residues. The junction had 3 bases not matched to a gene; V was cut back by 2 bases and J by 5 bases.

V is TRBV5-4 and J is TRBJ1-1, with D possibly being TRBD1 (5 bases). Trimming removed 7 bases at V and 0 bases at J, with 13 bases between. CDR1 and CDR2 (germline): SGHNT, YYREEE (reference sequence). This CDR3 has 14 amino acids. CDR3 nucleotides: TGTGCCAGCGTGGGGGGTGGGGTGAACACTGAAGCTTTCTTT. Translation gives CASVGGGVNTEAFF.

This chain links TRBV28 with TRBJ1-5, with D possibly matching TRBD1 (6 bases). The length of the CDR3 is 16 residues. Trimming pared 7 bases from V and 9 bases from J, leaving 25 bases between. The V gene's germline CDR1 is MDHEN and CDR2 SYDVKM. CDR3 in DNA: TGTGCCAGCAAGCACCGAGACAGGTCGAGGTGGACGCCCCAGCATTTT. It codes for CASKHRDRSRWTPQHF.

The chain links TRBV2 to TRBJ2-4; TRBD2 might be the D (6 bases). The CDR3 spans 16 residues. Germline V lookup: CDR1 SNHLY, CDR2 FYNNEI. Trimming shortened V by 1 base and J by 3 bases, and 13 bases separated the two germline ends. CDR3 residues: CASSEDGGVVKNIQYF. In nucleotides, the CDR3 is TGTGCCAGCAGTGAAGATGGAGGGGTCGTCAAAAACATTCAGTACTTC.

The rearrangement joins TRBV7-7 to TRBJ2-4, with a tentative D call TRBD1 (5 bases). V was shortened by 0 bases and J by 1 base, with 10 bases between the two germline ends. Germline-derived CDR1 and CDR2 are SSHAT and FNYEAQ (reference sequence). The CDR3 is 16 amino acids. The CDR3 loop reads CASSLAGHVAKNIQYF. Written as DNA, the CDR3 is TGTGCCAGCAGCTTAGCGGGGCATGTGGCCAAAAACATTCAGTACTTC. Variable domain in full (rest from reference TRBV7-7 and TRBJ2-4): GAGVSQSPRYKVTKRGQDVTLRCDPISSHATLYWYQQALGQGPEFLTYFNYEAQPDKSGLPSDRFSAERPEGSISTLTIQRTEQRDSAMYRCASSLAGHVAKNIQYFGAGTRLSVL.

The chain carries TRBV28 and TRBJ1-3; 9 bases match TRBD1. Germline-derived CDR1 and CDR2 are MDHEN and SYDVKM. This CDR3 is 14 amino acids long. Trimming cost V 6 bases and J 4 bases; bases outside gene matches: 4. The CDR3 spells CASSPDRGGNTIYF. CDR3 DNA sequence: TGTGCCAGCAGCCCGGACAGGGGAGGAAACACCATATATTTT.

This chain connects TRBV6-2 or TRBV6-3 to TRBJ1-2, with unresolved D. Trimming took off 2 bases at V and 0 bases at J, with 16 bases between the two ends. Germline lookup yields CDR1 MNHEY and CDR2 SVGEGT. The length of the CDR3 is 17 residues. CDR3 sequence (DNA): TGTGCCAGCAGTTACGGGGTACAGCTAGAAACTAACTATGGCTACACCTTC. It codes for CASSYGVQLETNYGYTF.

The genes are TRBV2 and TRBJ2-3, with a tentative D call TRBD1 (5 bases). Germline V gene lookup returns CDR1 SNHLY and CDR2 FYNNEI. CDR3 length: 12 amino acids. The ends were cut back, 3 bases at V and 6 bases at J, with 7 bases in the middle. CDR3: CASSDSGDTQYF. CDR3 sequence (DNA): TGTGCCAGCAGTGATTCAGGGGATACGCAGTATTTT.

There are a few counts of this clone. The chain combines TRBV5-8 with TRBJ2-1, with D perhaps matching TRBD2 (6 bases). V shed 1 base and J shed 7 bases, with 15 bases lying between them. CDR1 SGHTS and CDR2 YDEGEE come from the germline V gene. The CDR3 totals 15 residues. CDR3 region: CASSLHRGISNEQFF. The CDR3 nucleotides read TGTGCCAGCAGCTTGCACCGCGGGATAAGTAATGAGCAGTTCTTC.

The rearrangement uses TRBV7-3 and TRBJ2-1, with D maybe TRBD1 (6 bases). This CDR3 has 14 residues. V gave up 5 bases and J gave up 5 bases, with 13 bases separating them. In germline, CDR1 is SGHTA, CDR2 FQGTGA. In DNA form, the CDR3 reads TGTGCCAGCAGCCCCTCGGACAGTCACAATGAGCAGTTCTTC. It translates to CASSPSDSHNEQFF.

The J gene is TRBJ1-1, the V gene TRBV2; D is unresolved. The V end lost 6 bases, the J end lost 0 bases, and 5 bases lay between the germline ends. The CDR3 covers 12 residues. In germline, CDR1 is SNHLY, CDR2 FYNNEI. CDR3 coding DNA: TGTGCCAGCAGCTCTATGAACACTGAAGCTTTCTTT. Amino acids: CASSSMNTEAFF.

The chain uses TRBV6-5 and TRBJ2-1; TRBD1 or TRBD2 may be the D gene (5 bases each). Germline-derived CDR1 and CDR2 are MNHEY and SVGAGI. The length of the CDR3 is 14 residues. V lost 5 bases to trimming and J lost 7 bases, with 15 bases between them. The CDR3 DNA reads TGTGCCAGCAGTCCGCCGGGGCTCACGAATGAGCAGTTCTTC. It translates to CASSPPGLTNEQFF.